This section outlines one T cell receptor beta chain sequence together with its context. Trimming shortened V by 0 bases and J by 4 bases, and 14 bases separated the two germline ends. The CDR3 runs 16 residues. Germline CDR1 and CDR2: LGHNA and YSLEER. This sample was included in a study of shared clonotypes between healthy human individuals. CD45RO-negative CD8 cells positively selected for CCR7 made up the naive population, which excluded terminally differentiated effector memory CD45RA+ cells. All donors were Caucasian adults living in Nashville, Tennessee. Sorted-subset replicate PCR reactions were performed with 150 to 200 ng DNA, corresponding to about 30,000 T cell genomes. Clones were sequenced by immunoSEQ multiplex PCR, and TCRdb holds only the in-frame ones, with some missing. The table records 800,000 or so clones, 95% to 97% of them present only once.

The rearrangement links TRBV4-3 to TRBJ2-3; D is perhaps TRBD1 (6 bases). Source material: naive CD8+ T cells sorted from blood. This TCR derives from a man aged 30-40 years in good health. The CDR3 protein is CASSQDWYRDPDTQYF. As DNA, the CDR3 is TGCGCCAGCAGCCAAGATTGGTACAGGGACCCAGATACGCAGTATTTT.